This TCR beta chain was documented in a study of breast tumors, draining lymph nodes, adjacent tissues. Each CDR3 protein is one row after TCRdb ran MiXCR on the multiplex PCR reads. The top ten clones hold around 10% of a sample with around 19,000 distinct CDR3 sequences, about 30% of them seen once. Study-wide results and limits: The lymph node origin of tumor T cells was framed as consistent with a hypothesis, not demonstrated.

On this clonotype: Its matching antigen is unknown.

The CDR3 has 13 amino acids. CDR1 and CDR2 (germline): SGDLS, YYNGEE. Trimming took off 3 bases at V and 2 bases at J, with 8 bases between the two ends. Sequenced material: breast tumor tissue. This clonotype originated in a female donor with breast cancer. Some clones in this sample may be carry-over from other donors' samples. The rearrangement uses TRBV9 and TRBJ1-2; tentatively, D is TRBD1 (6 bases). The CDR3 DNA is TGTGCCAGCAGCGGGGGGGCCAACTATGGCTACACCTTC. Its translation is CASSGGANYGYTF. Variable domain in full (rest from reference TRBV9 and TRBJ1-2): DSGVTQTPKHLITATGQRVTLRCSPRSGDLSVYWYQQSLDQGLQFLIQYYNGEERAKGNILERFSAQQFPDLHSELNLSSLELGDSALYFCASSGGANYGYTFGSGTRLTVV.